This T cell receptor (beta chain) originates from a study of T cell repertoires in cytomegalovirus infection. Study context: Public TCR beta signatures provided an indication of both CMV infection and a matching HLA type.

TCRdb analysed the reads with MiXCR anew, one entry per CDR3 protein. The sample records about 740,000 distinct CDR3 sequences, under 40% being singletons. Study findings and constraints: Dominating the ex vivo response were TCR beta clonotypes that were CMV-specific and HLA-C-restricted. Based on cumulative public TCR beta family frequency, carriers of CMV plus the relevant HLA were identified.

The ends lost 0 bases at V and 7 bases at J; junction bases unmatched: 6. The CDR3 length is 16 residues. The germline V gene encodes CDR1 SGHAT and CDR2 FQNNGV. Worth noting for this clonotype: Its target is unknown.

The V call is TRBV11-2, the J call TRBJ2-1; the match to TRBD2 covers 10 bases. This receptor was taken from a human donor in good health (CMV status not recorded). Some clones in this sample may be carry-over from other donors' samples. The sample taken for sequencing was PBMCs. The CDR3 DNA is TGTGCCAGCAGCTTAGAAGCGGGAGGGCCGGAAAATGAGCAGTTCTTC. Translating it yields CASSLEAGGPENEQFF.